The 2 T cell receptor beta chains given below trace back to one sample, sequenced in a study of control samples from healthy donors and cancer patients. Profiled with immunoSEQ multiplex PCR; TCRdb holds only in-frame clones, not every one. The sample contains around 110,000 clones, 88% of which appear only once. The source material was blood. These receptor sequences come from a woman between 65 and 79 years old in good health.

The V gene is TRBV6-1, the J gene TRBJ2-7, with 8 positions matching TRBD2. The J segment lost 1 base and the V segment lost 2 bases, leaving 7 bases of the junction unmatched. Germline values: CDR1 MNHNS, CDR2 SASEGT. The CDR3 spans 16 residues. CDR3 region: CASSEWGGGQSYEQYF. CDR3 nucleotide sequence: TGTGCCAGCAGTGAATGGGGCGGGGGGCAATCCTACGAGCAGTACTTC.

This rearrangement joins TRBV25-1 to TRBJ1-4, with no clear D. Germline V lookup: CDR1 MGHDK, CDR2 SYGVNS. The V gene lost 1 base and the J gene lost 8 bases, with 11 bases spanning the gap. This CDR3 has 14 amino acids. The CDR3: CASSESLGWEKLFF. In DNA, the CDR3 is TGTGCCAGCAGTGAATCCCTCGGGTGGGAAAAACTGTTTTTT.